This T cell receptor (beta chain) was identified in a study of identical twins. Germline CDR1 reads MRHNA; CDR2 reads SNTAGT. The germline V and J ends were trimmed by 2 bases and 3 bases, with 9 bases remaining between them. The CDR3 extends over 14 amino acids. After template switching added a universal primer site, the resulting cDNA carried unique molecular identifiers. TCRdb re-called the 5' RACE reads through MiXCR, storing one row per CDR3 protein. The data contain over 500,000 distinct CDR3 sequences, 20% to 25% of them singletons. This sample also appeared in a second study, on T cells expressing NK-cell markers.

The chain combines TRBV6-4 with TRBJ2-3; no firm D call. The TCR comes from a woman aged 18-30 years in good health. Source material: CD4+ T cells sorted from blood. CDR3 in DNA: TGTGCCAGCAGTGACCGGACCGGGACAGATACGCAGTATTTT. Encoded protein: CASSDRTGTDTQYF.